Only one count was recorded for the clone carrying this T cell receptor beta chain. Profiling relied on immunoSEQ multiplex PCR, and the TCRdb table lists in-frame clones only, not all of them. The sample records under 25,000 clones, less than 98% being singletons. Germline values: CDR1 MRHNA, CDR2 SNTAGT. This CDR3 has 14 residues. The V gene end was trimmed by 6 bases and the J gene end by 1 base; junction bases not matched to a gene: 5. The data belong to a study of T cells in tuberculosis. The sequenced sample consisted of PBMCs. The V call is TRBV6-4, the J call TRBJ1-2; TRBD1 matches 7 bases. The TCR originated in a donor under 30 with latent tuberculosis or without tuberculosis infection. The CDR3 spells CASSQGTDNYGYTF. CDR3 nucleotides: TGTGCCAGCAGCCAAGGGACAGATAACTATGGCTACACCTTC.